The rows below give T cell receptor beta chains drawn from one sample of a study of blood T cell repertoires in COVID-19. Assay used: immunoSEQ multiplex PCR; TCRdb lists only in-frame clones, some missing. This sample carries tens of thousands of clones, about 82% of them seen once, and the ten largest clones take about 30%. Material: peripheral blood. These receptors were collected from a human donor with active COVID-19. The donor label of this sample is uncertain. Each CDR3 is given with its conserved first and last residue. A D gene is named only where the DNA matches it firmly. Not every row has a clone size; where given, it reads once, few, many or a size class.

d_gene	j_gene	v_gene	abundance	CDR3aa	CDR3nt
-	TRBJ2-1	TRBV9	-	CASSVETGPPAYNEQFF	TGTGCCAGCAGCGTAGAAACAGGGCCCCCCGCCTACAATGAGCAGTTCTTC
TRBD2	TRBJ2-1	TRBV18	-	CASSHRTSGAFYNEQFF	TGTGCCAGCTCACATAGGACTAGCGGGGCGTTCTACAATGAGCAGTTCTTC
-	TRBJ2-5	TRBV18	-	CASSPLANQETQYF	TGTGCCAGCTCACCACTAGCGAATCAAGAGACCCAGTACTTC
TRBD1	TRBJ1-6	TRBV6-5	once	CASTRRDRGNSPLHF	TGTGCCAGCACCAGGCGGGACAGGGGTAATTCACCCCTCCACTTT
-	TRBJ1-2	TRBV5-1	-	CASSLAQGMDGYTF	TGCGCCAGCAGCTTGGCGCAGGGGATGGATGGCTACACCTTC
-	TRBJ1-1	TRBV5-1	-	CASSLVIGGSQNTEAFF	TGCGCCAGCAGCTTGGTGATAGGGGGTTCCCAGAACACTGAAGCTTTCTTT
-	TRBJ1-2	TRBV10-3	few	CAISPARDYGYTF	TGTGCCATCAGTCCCGCCAGGGACTATGGCTACACCTTC
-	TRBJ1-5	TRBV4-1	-	CASSQVDSDNQPQHF	TGCGCCAGCAGCCAAGTCGACAGTGACAATCAGCCCCAGCATTTT
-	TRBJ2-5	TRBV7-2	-	CASSRYQETQYF	TGTGCCAGCAGCCGGTACCAAGAGACCCAGTACTTC
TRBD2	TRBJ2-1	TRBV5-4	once	CASSLAGTSANEQFF	TGTGCCAGCAGCTTGGCCGGGACTAGCGCGAATGAGCAGTTCTTC
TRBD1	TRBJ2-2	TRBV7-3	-	CASSLMAAGGDTGELFF	TGTGCCAGCAGCTTAATGGCGGCAGGGGGCGACACCGGGGAGCTGTTTTTT
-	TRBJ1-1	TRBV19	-	CASSPVGNTEAFF	TGTGCCAGTAGCCCTGTCGGGAACACTGAAGCTTTCTTT
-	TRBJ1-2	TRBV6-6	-	CASLAAYPIF	TGTGCCAGCCTAGCGGCCTACCCGATCTTC
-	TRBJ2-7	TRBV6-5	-	CASSYGASWGLYEQYF	TGTGCCAGCAGTTACGGTGCCTCTTGGGGACTTTACGAGCAGTACTTC
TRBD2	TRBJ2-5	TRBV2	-	CASSQTSGGANPYQETQYF	TGTGCCAGCAGCCAGACTAGCGGGGGGGCCAACCCCTACCAAGAGACCCAGTACTTC
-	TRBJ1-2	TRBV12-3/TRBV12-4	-	CASSFVADYGYTF	TGTGCCAGCAGTTTCGTGGCAGATTATGGCTACACCTTC
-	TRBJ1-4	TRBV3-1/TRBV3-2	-	CASSHTQSNEKLFF	TGTGCCAGCAGCCATACCCAGTCCAATGAAAAACTGTTTTTT
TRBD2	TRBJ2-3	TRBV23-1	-	CASRRGLAGGPFYF	TGCGCCAGCAGACGAGGACTAGCGGGAGGGCCTTTTTATTTT
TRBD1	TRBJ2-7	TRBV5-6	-	CASSWDSEQYF	TGTGCCAGCAGCTGGGACAGCGAGCAGTACTTC
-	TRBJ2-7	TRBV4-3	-	CASSQDRTPSSYEQYF	TGCGCCAGCAGCCAAGATCGGACTCCTAGCTCCTACGAGCAGTACTTC
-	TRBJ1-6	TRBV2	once	CASSEVAGAYNSPLHF	TGTGCCAGCAGTGAAGTGGCAGGTGCTTATAATTCACCCCTCCACTTT
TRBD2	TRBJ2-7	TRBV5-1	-	CASSLGVRGLAKYEQYF	TGCGCCAGCAGCTTAGGAGTTAGGGGACTAGCGAAGTACGAGCAGTACTTC
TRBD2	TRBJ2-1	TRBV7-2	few	CASSLSSGGHNEQFF	TGTGCCAGCAGCCTCTCTAGCGGGGGGCACAATGAGCAGTTCTTC
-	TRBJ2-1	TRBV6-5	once	CASSYSLGDEQFF	TGTGCCAGCAGTTACTCGCTAGGGGATGAGCAGTTCTTC
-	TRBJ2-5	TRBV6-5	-	CASSRRDQETQYF	TGTGCCAGCAGCCGACGGGACCAAGAGACCCAGTACTTC
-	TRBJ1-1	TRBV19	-	CASSIRREAFF	TGTGCCAGTAGTATCCGCAGGGAAGCTTTCTTT
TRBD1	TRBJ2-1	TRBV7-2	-	CASSSGTGNEQFF	TGTGCCAGCAGCTCGGGGACAGGGAATGAGCAGTTCTTC
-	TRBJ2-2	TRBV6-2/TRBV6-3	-	CASSYFTRGSVNTGELFF	TGTGCCAGCAGTTACTTTACAAGGGGGTCGGTGAACACCGGGGAGCTGTTTTTT
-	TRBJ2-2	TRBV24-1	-	CATSAGAGELFF	TGTGCCACCAGTGCAGGGGCCGGGGAGCTGTTTTTT